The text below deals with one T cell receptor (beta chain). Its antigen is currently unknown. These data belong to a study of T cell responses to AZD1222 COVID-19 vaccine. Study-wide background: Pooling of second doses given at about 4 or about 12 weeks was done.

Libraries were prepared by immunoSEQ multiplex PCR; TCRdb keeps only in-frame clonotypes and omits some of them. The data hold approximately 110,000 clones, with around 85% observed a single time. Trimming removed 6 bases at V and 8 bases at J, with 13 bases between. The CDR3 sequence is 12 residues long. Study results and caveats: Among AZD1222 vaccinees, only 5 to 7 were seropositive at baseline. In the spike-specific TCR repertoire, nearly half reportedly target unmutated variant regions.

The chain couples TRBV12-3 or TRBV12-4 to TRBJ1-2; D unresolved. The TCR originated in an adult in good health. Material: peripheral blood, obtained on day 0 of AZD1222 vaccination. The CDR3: CASRLYRGGYTF. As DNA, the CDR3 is TGTGCCAGCAGGTTATACCGGGGAGGCTACACCTTC.